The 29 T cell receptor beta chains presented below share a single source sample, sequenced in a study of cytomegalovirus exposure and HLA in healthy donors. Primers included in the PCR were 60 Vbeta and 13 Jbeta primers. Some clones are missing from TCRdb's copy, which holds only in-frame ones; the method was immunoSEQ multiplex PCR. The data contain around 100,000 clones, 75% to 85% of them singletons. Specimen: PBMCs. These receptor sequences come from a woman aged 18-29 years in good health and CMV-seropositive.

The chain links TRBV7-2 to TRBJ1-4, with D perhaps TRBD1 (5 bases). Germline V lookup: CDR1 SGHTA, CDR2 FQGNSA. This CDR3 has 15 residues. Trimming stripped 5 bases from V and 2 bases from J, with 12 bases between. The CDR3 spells CASSPRGGTNEKLFF. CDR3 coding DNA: TGTGCCAGCAGCCCGCGGGGGGGGACTAATGAAAAACTGTTTTTT.

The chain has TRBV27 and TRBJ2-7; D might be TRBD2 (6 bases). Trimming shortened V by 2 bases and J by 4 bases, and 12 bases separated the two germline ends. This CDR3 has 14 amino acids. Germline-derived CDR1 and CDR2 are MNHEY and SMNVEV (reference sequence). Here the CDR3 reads CASSLAGRNYEQYF. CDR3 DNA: TGTGCCAGCAGTTTAGCGGGGCGCAATTACGAGCAGTACTTC.

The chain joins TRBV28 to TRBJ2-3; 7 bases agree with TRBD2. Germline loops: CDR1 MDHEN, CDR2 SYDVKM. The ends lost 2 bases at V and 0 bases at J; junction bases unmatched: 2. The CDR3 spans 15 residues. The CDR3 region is CASSLAGASTDTQYF. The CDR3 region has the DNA TGTGCCAGCAGTTTAGCGGGAGCTAGCACAGATACGCAGTATTTT.

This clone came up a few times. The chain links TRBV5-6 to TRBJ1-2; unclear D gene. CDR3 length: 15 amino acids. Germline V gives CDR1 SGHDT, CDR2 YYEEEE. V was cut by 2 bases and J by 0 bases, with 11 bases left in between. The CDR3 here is CASSLGLWANYGYTF. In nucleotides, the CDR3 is TGTGCCAGCAGCTTAGGACTGTGGGCTAACTATGGCTACACCTTC. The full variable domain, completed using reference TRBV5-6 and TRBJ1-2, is DAGVTQSPTHLIKTRGQQVTLRCSPKSGHDTVSWYQQALGQGPQFIFQYYEEEERQRGNFPDRFSGHQFPNYSSELNVNALLLGDSALYLCASSLGLWANYGYTFGSGTRLTVV.

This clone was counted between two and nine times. The CDR3, as DNA: TGTGCCAGCAGCCTCCCCCCGGACAGGGTCACCTATAATTCACCCCTCCACTTT. This codes for CASSLPPDRVTYNSPLHF. V is TRBV7-2 and J is TRBJ1-6, with 8 bases aligning to TRBD1. The CDR3 contains 18 residues. Germline assignment: CDR1 SGHTA and CDR2 FQGNSA. Trimming removed 5 bases from V and 2 bases from J; junction bases left unmatched: 11.

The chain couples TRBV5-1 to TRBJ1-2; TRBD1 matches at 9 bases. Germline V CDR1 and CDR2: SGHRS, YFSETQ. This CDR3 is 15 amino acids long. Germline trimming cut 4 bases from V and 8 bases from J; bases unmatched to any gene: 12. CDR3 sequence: CASSLQFGTGSGYTF. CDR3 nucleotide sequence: TGCGCCAGCAGCCTGCAATTTGGGACAGGGAGCGGCTACACCTTC.

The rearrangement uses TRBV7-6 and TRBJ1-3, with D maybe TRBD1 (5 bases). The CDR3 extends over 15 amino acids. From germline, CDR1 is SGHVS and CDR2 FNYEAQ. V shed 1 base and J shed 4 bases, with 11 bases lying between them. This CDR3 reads CASSLGQTRGNTIYF. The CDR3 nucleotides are TGTGCCAGCAGCTTAGGACAGACGAGAGGAAACACCATATATTTT.

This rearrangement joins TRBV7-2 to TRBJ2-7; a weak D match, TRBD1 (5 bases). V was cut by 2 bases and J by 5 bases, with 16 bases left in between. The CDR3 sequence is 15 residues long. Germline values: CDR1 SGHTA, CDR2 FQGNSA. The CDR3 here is CASSLMGRAAHEQYF. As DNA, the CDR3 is TGTGCCAGCAGCTTAATGGGCAGGGCGGCCCACGAGCAGTACTTC.

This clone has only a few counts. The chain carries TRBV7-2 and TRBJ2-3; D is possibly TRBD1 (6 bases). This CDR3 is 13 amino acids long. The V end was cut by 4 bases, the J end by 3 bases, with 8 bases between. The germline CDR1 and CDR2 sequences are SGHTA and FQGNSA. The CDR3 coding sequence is TGTGCCAGCAGCTGGGGGCAGACAGATACGCAGTATTTT. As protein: CASSWGQTDTQYF.

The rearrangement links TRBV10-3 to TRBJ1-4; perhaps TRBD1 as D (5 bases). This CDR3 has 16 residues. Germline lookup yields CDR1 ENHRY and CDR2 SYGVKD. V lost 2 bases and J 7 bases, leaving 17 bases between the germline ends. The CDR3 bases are TGTGCCATCAGTGAGGCAGGGTTCTCGGTTGGTGAAAAACTGTTTTTT. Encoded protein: CAISEAGFSVGEKLFF.

CDR3: CASSLGLRSPLHF. For the CDR3, the DNA is TGTGCCAGCAGCCTAGGACTGCGATCACCCCTCCACTTT. The chain has TRBV4-2 and TRBJ1-6; D unclear. Trimming removed 4 bases at V and 10 bases at J, with 11 bases between. The germline V gene has CDR1 LGHNA and CDR2 YNFKEQ. The CDR3 sequence is 13 residues long.

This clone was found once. Written as DNA, the CDR3 is TGTGCCAGCAGCGGGCAGGCCCAATCTGGAAACACCATATATTTT. It translates to CASSGQAQSGNTIYF. This chain connects TRBV9 to TRBJ1-3, with D unresolved. Germline-derived CDR1 and CDR2 are SGDLS and YYNGEE. This CDR3 is 15 amino acids long. V was shortened by 3 bases and J by 1 base, with 11 bases between the two germline ends.

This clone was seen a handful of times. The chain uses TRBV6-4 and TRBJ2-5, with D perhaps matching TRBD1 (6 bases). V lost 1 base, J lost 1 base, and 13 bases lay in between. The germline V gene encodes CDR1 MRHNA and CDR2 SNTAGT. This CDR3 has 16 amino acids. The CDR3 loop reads CASSDFLGGSQETQYF. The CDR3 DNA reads TGTGCCAGCAGTGACTTTTTAGGGGGATCCCAAGAGACCCAGTACTTC.

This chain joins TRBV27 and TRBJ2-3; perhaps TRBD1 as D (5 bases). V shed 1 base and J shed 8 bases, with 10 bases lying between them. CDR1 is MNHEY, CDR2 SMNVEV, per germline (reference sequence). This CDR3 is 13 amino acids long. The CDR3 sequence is CASSLWGPGTQYF. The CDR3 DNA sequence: TGTGCCAGCAGTTTATGGGGCCCCGGTACGCAGTATTTT.

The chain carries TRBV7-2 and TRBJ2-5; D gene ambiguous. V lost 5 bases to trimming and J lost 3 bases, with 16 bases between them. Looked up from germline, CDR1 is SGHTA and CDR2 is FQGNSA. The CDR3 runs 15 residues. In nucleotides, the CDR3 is TGTGCCAGCAGCCCCCAAGCGTGGATGGAAGAGACCCAGTACTTC. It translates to CASSPQAWMEETQYF.

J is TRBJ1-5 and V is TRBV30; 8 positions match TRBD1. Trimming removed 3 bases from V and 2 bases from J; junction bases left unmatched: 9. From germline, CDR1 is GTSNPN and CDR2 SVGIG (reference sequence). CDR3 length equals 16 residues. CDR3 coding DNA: TGTGCCTGGAGCCCCCAGGGGGCAGCCGGCAATCAGCCCCAGCATTTT. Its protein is CAWSPQGAAGNQPQHF.

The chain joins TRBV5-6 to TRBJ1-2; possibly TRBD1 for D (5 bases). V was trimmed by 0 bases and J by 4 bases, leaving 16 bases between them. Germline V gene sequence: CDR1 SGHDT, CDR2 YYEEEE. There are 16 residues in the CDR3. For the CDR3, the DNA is TGTGCCAGCAGCTTGGCCGTGGAAAACGGGGGCTATGGCTACACCTTC. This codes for CASSLAVENGGYGYTF.

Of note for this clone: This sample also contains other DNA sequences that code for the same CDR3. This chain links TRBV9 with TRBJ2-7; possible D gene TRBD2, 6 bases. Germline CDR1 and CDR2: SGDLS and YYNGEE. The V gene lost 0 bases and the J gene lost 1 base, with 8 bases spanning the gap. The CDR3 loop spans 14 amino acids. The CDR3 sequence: CASSVASGSYEQYF. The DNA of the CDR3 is TGTGCCAGCAGCGTAGCGAGCGGGTCCTACGAGCAGTACTTC.

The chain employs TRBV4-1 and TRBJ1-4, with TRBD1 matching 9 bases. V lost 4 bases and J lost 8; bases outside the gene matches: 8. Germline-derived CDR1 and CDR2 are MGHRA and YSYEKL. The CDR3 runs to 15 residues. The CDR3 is CASSLTGTGIEKLFF. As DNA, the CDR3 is TGCGCCAGCAGCCTCACCGGGACAGGGATCGAAAAACTGTTTTTT.

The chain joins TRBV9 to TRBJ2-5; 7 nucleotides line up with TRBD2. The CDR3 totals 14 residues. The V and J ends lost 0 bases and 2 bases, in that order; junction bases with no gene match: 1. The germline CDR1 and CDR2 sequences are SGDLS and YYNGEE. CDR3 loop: CASSVVGGQETQYF. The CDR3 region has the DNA TGTGCCAGCAGCGTAGTGGGGGGGCAAGAGACCCAGTACTTC. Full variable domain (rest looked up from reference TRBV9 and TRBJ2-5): DSGVTQTPKHLITATGQRVTLRCSPRSGDLSVYWYQQSLDQGLQFLIQYYNGEERAKGNILERFSAQQFPDLHSELNLSSLELGDSALYFCASSVVGGQETQYFGPGTRLLVL.

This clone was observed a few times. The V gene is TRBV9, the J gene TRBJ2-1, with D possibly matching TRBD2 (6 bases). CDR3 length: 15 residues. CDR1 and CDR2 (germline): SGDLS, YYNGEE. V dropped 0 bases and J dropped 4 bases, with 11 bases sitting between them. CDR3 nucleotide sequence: TGTGCCAGCAGCGTAGGGGCTAGCGTGTACAATGAGCAGTTCTTC. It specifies CASSVGASVYNEQFF.

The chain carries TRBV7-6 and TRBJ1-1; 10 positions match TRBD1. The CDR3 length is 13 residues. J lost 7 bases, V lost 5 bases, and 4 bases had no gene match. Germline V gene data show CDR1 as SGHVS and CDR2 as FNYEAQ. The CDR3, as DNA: TGTGCCAGCAGCCGACAGGGGGCAAGTGAAGCTTTCTTT. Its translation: CASSRQGASEAFF. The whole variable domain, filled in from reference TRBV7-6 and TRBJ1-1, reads GAGVSQSPRYKVTKRGQDVALRCDPISGHVSLYWYRQALGQGPEFLTYFNYEAQQDKSGLPNDRFSAERPEGSISTLTIQRTEQRDSAMYRCASSRQGASEAFFGQGTRLTVV.

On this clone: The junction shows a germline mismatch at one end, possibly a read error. The CDR3 is CDSLGAHSYEQYF. The CDR3 nucleotides are TGTGACTCCCTAGGGGCCCACTCCTACGAGCAGTACTTC. The rearrangement uses TRBV4-1 and TRBJ2-7; tentatively, D is TRBD1 (5 bases). Germline CDR1 is MGHRA and CDR2 is YSYEKL. The CDR3 sequence is 13 residues long.

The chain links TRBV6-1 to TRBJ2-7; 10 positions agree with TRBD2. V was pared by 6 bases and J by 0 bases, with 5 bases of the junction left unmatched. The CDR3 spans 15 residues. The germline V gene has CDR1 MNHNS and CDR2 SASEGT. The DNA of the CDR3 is TGTGCCAGCAGCGACAGGACTAGCGGCTCCTACGAGCAGTACTTC. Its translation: CASSDRTSGSYEQYF.

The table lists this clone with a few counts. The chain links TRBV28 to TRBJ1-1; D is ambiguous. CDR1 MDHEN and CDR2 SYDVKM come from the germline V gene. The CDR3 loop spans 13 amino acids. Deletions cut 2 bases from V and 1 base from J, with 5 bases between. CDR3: CASSLTGNTEAFF. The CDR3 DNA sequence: TGTGCCAGCAGTTTAACGGGGAACACTGAAGCTTTCTTT. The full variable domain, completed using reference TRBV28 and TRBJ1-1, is DVKVTQSSRYLVKRTGEKVFLECVQDMDHENMFWYRQDPGLGLRLIYFSYDVKMKEKGDIPEGYSVSREKKERFSLILESASTNQTSMYLCASSLTGNTEAFFGQGTRLTVV.

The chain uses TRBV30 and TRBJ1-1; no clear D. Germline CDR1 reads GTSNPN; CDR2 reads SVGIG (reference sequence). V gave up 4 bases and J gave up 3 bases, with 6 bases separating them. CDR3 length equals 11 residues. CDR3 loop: CAWNRDTEAFF. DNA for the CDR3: TGTGCCTGGAATCGAGACACTGAAGCTTTCTTT.

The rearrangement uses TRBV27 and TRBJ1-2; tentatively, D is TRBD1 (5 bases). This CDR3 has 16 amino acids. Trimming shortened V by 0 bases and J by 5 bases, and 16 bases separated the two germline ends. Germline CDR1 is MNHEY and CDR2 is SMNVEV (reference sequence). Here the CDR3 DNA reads TGTGCCAGCAGTTTATCCTCATTGGGGCCTCGATATGGCTACACCTTC. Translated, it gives CASSLSSLGPRYGYTF.

The CDR3 nucleotides are TGTGCCAGCAGCTTAATAACGGGACAGCGCTCCTACAATGAGCAGTTCTTC. This translates into CASSLITGQRSYNEQFF. The gene calls are TRBV5-6 and TRBJ2-1, with 7 bases aligning to TRBD1. This CDR3 has 17 amino acids. J lost 0 bases, V lost 2 bases, and 8 bases had no gene match. Per the germline V gene, CDR1 is SGHDT and CDR2 is YYEEEE.

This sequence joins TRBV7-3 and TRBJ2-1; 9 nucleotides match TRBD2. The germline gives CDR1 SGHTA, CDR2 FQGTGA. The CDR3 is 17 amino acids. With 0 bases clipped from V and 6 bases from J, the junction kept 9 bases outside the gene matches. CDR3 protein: CASSLTGAGGKPNEQFF. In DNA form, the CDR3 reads TGTGCCAGCAGCTTAACAGGGGCGGGGGGGAAGCCCAATGAGCAGTTCTTC.